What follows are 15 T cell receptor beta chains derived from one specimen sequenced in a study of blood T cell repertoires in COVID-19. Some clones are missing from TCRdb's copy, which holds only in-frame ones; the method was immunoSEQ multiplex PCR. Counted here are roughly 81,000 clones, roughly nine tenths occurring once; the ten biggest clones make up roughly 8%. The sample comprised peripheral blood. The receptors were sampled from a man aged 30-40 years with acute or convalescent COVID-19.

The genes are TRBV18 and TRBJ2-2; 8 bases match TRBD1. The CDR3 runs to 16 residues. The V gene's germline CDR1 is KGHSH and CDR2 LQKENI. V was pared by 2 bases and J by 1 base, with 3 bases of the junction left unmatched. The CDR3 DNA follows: TGTGCCAGCTCACCAACGGGACAGGTGAACACCGGGGAGCTGTTTTTT. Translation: CASSPTGQVNTGELFF.

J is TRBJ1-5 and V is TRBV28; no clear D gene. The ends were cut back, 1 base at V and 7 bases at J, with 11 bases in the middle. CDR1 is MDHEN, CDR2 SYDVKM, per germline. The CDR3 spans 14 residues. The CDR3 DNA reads TGTGCCAGCAGTTTATCAGAGGGTTTGCAGCCCCAGCATTTT. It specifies CASSLSEGLQPQHF.

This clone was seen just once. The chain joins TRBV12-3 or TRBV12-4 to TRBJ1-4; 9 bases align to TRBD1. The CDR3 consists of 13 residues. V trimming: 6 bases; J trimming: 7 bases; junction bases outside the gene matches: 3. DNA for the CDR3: TGTGCCAGCAGACAGGGGGCTCGTGAAAAACTGTTTTTT. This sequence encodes CASRQGAREKLFF.

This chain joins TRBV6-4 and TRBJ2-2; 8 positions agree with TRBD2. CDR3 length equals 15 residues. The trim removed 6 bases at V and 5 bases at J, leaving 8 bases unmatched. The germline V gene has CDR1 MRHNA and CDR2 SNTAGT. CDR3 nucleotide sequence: TGTGCCAGCAGCGCCGGGACTAGGCGGACCGGGGAGCTGTTTTTT. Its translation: CASSAGTRRTGELFF.

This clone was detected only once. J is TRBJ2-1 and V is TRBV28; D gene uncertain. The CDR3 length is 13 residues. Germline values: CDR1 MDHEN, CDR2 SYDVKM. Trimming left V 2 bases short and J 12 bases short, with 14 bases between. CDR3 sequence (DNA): TGTGCCAGCAGTTTAGTGGTGGGTCCGGGGCAGTTCTTC. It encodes CASSLVVGPGQFF.

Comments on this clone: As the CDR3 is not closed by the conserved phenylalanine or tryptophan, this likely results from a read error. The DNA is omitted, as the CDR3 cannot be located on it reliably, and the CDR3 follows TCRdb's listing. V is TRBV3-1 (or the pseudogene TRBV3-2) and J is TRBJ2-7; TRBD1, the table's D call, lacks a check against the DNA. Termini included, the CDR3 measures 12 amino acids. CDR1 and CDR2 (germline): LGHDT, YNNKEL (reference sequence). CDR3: CASRNNRPPVDL.

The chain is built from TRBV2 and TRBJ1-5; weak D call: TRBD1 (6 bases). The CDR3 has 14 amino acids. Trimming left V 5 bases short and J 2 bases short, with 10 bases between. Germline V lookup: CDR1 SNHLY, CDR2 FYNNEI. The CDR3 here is CASSPNRGNQPQHF. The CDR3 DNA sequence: TGTGCCAGCAGTCCGAACAGGGGCAATCAGCCCCAGCATTTT.

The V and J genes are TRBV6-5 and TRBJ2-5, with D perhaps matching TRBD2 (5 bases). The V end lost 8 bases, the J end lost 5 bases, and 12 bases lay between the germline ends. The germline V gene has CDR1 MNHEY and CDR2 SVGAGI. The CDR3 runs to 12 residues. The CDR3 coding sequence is TGTGCCAGCGGGAGCTGGAAGGAGACCCAGTACTTC. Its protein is CASGSWKETQYF.

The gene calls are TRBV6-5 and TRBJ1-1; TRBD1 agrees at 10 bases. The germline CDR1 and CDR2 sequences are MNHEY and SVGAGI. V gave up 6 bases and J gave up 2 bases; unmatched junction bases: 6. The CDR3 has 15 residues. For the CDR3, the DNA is TGTGCCAGCAGAGGTAGGACAGGGGGAAACACTGAAGCTTTCTTT. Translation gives CASRGRTGGNTEAFF.

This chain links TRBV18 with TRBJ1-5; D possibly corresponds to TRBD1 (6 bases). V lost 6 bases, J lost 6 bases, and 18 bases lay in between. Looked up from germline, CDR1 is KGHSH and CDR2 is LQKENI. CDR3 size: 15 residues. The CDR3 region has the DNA TGTGCCAGCTCCCCCGGCAGGGGTTATCTTCAGCCCCAGCATTTT. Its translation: CASSPGRGYLQPQHF.

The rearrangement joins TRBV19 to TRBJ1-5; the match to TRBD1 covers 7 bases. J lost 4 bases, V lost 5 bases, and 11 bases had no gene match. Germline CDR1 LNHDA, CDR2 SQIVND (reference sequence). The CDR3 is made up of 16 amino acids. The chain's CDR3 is CASSSHRGLRNQPQHF. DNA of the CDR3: TGTGCCAGTAGTTCTCACAGGGGTCTCAGAAATCAGCCCCAGCATTTT.

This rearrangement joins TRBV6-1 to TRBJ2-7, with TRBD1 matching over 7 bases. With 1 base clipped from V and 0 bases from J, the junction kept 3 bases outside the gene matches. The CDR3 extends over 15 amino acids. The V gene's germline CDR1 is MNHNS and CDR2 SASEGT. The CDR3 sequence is CASSEVGTASYEQYF. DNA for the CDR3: TGTGCCAGCAGTGAAGTAGGGACAGCCTCCTACGAGCAGTACTTC.

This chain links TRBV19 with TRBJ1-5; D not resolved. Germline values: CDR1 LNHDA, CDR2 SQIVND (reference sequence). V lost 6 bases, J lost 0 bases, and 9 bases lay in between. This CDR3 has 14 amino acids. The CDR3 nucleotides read TGTGCCAGTAGCCTGGTCAGTAGCAATCAGCCCCAGCATTTT. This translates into CASSLVSSNQPQHF.

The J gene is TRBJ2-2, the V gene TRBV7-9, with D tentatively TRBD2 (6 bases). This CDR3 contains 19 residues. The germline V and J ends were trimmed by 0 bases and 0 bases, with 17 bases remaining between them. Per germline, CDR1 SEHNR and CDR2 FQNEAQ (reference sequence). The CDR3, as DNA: TGTGCCAGCAGCTTAGCCATATCGGCGGGGCCCTCGAACACCGGGGAGCTGTTTTTT. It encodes CASSLAISAGPSNTGELFF. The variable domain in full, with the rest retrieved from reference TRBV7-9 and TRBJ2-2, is DTGVSQNPRHKITKRGQNVTFRCDPISEHNRLYWYRQTLGQGPEFLTYFQNEAQLEKSRLLSDRFSAERPKGSFSTLEIQRTEQGDSAMYLCASSLAISAGPSNTGELFFGEGSRLTVL.

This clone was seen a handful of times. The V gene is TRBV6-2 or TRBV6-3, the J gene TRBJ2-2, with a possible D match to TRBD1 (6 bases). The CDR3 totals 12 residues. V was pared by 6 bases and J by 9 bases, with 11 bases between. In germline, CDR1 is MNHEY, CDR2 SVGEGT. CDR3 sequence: CASSIDRRELFF. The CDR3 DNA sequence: TGTGCCAGCAGCATCGACAGGAGGGAGCTGTTTTTT.